This T cell receptor beta chain was sequenced during a study of T cells in Graves' hyperthyroidism and ophthalmopathy (dated by TCRdb to the late 2010s). For the wider study: Peripheral blood samples were taken at initial diagnosis, before any treatment was given. The 75 to 100 discovery patients were randomly divided into training and test sets at a 7:3 ratio. Prospective prediction of ophthalmopathy was tested in an independent validation cohort of about 19 hyperthyroidism patients and roughly 16 patients who later progressed to ophthalmopathy. To identify distinguishing TCR V-J signatures, a discovery cohort of 90 to 100 patients was used, comprising some 45 with Graves' ophthalmopathy and 57 with stable Graves' hyperthyroidism. According to the paper, TCR Vbeta CDR3 sequencing was carried out on roughly 130 peripheral blood samples, which came from around 43 ophthalmopathy, approximately 78 hyperthyroidism and about 17 progressor patients. Following sampling, methimazole starting at 30 mg daily was given to hyperthyroidism patients, and high-dose intravenous methylprednisolone was given to ophthalmopathy patients. The study also compared thyroid tissue and blood T-cell repertoires from about six Graves' hyperthyroidism patients. Results the study describes overall, beyond this receptor: No statistical method was used to fix the sample size in advance, and group allocation was not hidden from the investigators. Most expanded thyroid clonotypes (frequency above 0.001) were also detected in blood, a finding suggesting that blood repertoires may reflect thyroid immune responses. A 13 V-J signature model separated ophthalmopathy from stable hyperthyroidism, with about 90% sensitivity and roughly 84% specificity in cross-validation and 80%/75% in testing. In validation, the model predicted progression to ophthalmopathy a median of 6.5 months before onset, with 65% to 71% sensitivity and around 76% specificity.

The CDR3 has 17 amino acids, counting the end cysteine and phenylalanine. Only the CDR3 portion is preserved as DNA: 51 bases, with reading frame beginning at the first base. The germline V gene (reference sequence) provides CDR1 DFQATT and CDR2 SNEGSKA. The TCR beta CDR3 regions were amplified from RNA transcripts. For the first round of RT-PCR on the TCR CDR3, the HTBI primer set was used together with the Qiagen OneStep RT-PCR kit. Libraries were constructed in a second round of multiplex PCR, after which size selection and purification were carried out. The libraries were sequenced on an Illumina HiSeq2000 using paired-end 100 bp reads. Regarding the original processing steps: SOAPnuke was used to process the raw data, throwing out any read that contained adapters or uncalled bases, had a mean Phred below 15, or lacked an exact constant-primer or identifier match. High-quality paired reads were merged using COPE v1.2.5, and each unique nucleotide sequence was defined as a clonotype. Clonotypes were aligned to IMGT TRBV, TRBD and TRBJ reference segments using MiTCR v1.1. The analysis was restricted to V-J combinations with a frequency above 0.0001, which together covered roughly 99% of the repertoires. A TCS score was defined as the ratio of F50 (clonal expansion) to E x V (chaos), with BLOSUM62-based TCRdist applied between CDR3 peptides within each V-J. Welch's t-statistics and random forest reduced fewer than 550 V-J features to 10 to 15, which were used in a naive Bayes classifier (R e1071). TCRdb itself trimmed the public reads at Q25 with fastp, ran MiXCR and retained productive beta chains. Here each entry gathers all rows of one CDR3 protein and keeps the most common genes and DNA. TCRdb's processing, not the study's, gives the V and J calls here. This sample holds about 640,000 distinct CDR3 sequences; less than 25% were observed only once. Jointly, the top ten make up roughly a third of the sample.

Turning to this clonotype: No cognate antigen has been identified for it. Base-call qualities are not available, and no considerably larger clone is one nucleotide away.

Ophthalmopathy patients had moderately to severely active disease, with a Clinical Activity Score of 3 or more, a NOSPECS grade of 4 or more, and a disease duration of less than 3 months. The study excluded patients with uncontrolled infections, other autoimmune diseases, pregnancy or lactation. Diagnoses relied on clinical symptoms, serum thyroxine and TRAb, thyroid ultrasound and orbital computed tomography. PBMCs were separated from under 11 ml of fresh peripheral blood using Ficoll-Paque density gradient centrifugation. Total RNA was extracted using Trizol reagent, and RNA quality was assessed on an Agilent 2100 Bioanalyzer.

The sequence links TRBV20-1 to TRBJ2-7, and TRBD2 matches 14 of the central bases. The receptor was isolated from a man in his thirties or forties with Graves' ophthalmopathy. The sample consisted of blood. The CDR3 region: CSVEDSMTSGRAYEQYF. The sequence in DNA is TGCAGCGTTGAAGATTCCATGACTAGCGGGAGGGCCTACGAGCAGTACTTC.